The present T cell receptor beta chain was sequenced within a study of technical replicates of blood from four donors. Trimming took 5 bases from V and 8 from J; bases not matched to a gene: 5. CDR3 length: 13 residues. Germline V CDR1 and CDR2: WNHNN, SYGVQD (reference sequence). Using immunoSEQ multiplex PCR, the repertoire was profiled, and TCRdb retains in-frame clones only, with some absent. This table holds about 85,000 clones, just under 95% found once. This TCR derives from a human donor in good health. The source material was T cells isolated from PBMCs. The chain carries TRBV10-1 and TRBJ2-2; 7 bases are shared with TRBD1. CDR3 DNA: TGCGCCAGCAGTCGAGGGGGACAGGGGGAGCTGTTTTTT. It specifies CASSRGGQGELFF.